A selection of T cell receptor beta chains follows, all from one sample in a study of T cells after yellow fever vaccination. TCRdb reprocessed the 5' RACE reads with MiXCR, giving one entry per CDR3 protein. The data hold around 310,000 distinct CDR3 sequences, with about 3.5% observed a single time. Source: PBMCs, taken on the day of the yellow fever booster vaccination. These receptors came from a man aged 18 to 35 who received the YFV17D yellow fever vaccine. Each CDR3 is given with its conserved first and last residue. The order of the fields is D gene, V gene, J gene, clone size, CDR3 protein, CDR3 DNA. D genes are given only for firm matches. Clone size, where shown, is once, few, many, or a class for clones that have expanded.

>.|TRBV7-9|TRBJ1-2|.
CASSPRDKNYGYTF
TGTGCCAGCAGCCCCCGGGACAAGAACTATGGCTACACCTTC
>.|TRBV28|TRBJ2-2|many
CASSLPQTGTGELFF
TGTGCCAGCAGTTTGCCACAGACGGGGACCGGGGAGCTGTTTTTT
>.|TRBV24-1|TRBJ2-2|few
CATSDLRGGHTGELFF
TGTGCCACCAGTGATTTGCGAGGGGGTCACACCGGGGAGCTGTTTTTT
>.|TRBV11-1|TRBJ2-5|many
CASSWWGAAQETQYF
TGTGCCAGCAGCTGGTGGGGAGCGGCCCAAGAGACCCAGTACTTC
>.|TRBV25-1|TRBJ2-2|many
CASTLLGELFF
TGTGCCAGCACCCTACTAGGGGAGCTGTTTTTT
>.|TRBV20-1|TRBJ1-4|few
CTSVALRREKLFF
TGCACGTCTGTAGCCCTTAGGCGGGAAAAACTGTTTTTT
>.|TRBV5-5|TRBJ2-5|many
CASSLTAGRPETQYF
TGTGCCAGCAGCTTGACGGCAGGCAGACCTGAGACCCAGTACTTC
>.|TRBV7-9|TRBJ1-2|many
CASSLGTGYGYTF
TGTGCCAGCAGCCTTGGGACGGGCTATGGCTACACCTTC
>.|TRBV19|TRBJ1-6|.
CASRRSSGGSPLHF
TGTGCCAGTAGAAGGTCCTCCGGCGGTTCACCCCTCCACTTT
>.|TRBV2|TRBJ1-2|few
CASRMDSYGYTF
TGTGCCAGCAGGATGGACAGCTATGGCTACACCTTC
>.|TRBV7-2|TRBJ2-5|few
CASSSQGKETQYF
TGTGCCAGCAGCTCTCAGGGGAAGGAGACCCAGTACTTC
>.|TRBV4-1|TRBJ1-2|many
CASSQRLEDGYTF
TGCGCCAGCAGCCAGCGATTGGAGGATGGCTACACCTTC
>.|TRBV5-4|TRBJ2-3|few
CASSLAGAHADTQYF
TGTGCCAGCAGCTTGGCTGGGGCCCACGCGGATACGCAGTATTTT
>.|TRBV4-2|TRBJ1-4|.
CASSQMGGANEKLFF
TGTGCCAGCAGCCAGATGGGGGGAGCTAATGAAAAACTGTTTTTT
>.|TRBV12-3/TRBV12-4|TRBJ1-6|few
CASSLRGSSSPLHF
TGTGCCAGCAGTTTACGGGGGAGTAGTTCACCCCTCCACTTT
>.|TRBV20-1|TRBJ1-3|once
CSARDIITSGNTIYF
TGCAGTGCTAGAGATATCATCACCTCTGGAAACACCATATATTTT
>.|TRBV29-1|TRBJ2-1|many
CSVEAGQNNNEQFF
TGCAGCGTTGAAGCTGGACAGAACAACAATGAGCAGTTCTTC
>TRBD1|TRBV5-1|TRBJ2-2|.
CASSTLNGQGLTGELFF
TGCGCCAGCAGCACCCTCAACGGACAGGGGCTCACCGGGGAGCTGTTTTTT
>TRBD2|TRBV7-2|TRBJ2-2|few
CASSRGSGGDTGELFF
TGTGCCAGCAGCCGTGGGTCGGGGGGGGACACCGGGGAGCTGTTTTTT
>.|TRBV7-6|TRBJ1-1|many
CASSLAGAEAFF
TGTGCCAGCAGCTTAGCGGGGGCAGAAGCTTTCTTT
>TRBD2|TRBV7-9|TRBJ2-2|few
CASSSIAGGNTGELFF
TGTGCCAGCAGCTCGATAGCGGGGGGGAACACCGGGGAGCTGTTTTTT
>.|TRBV20-1|TRBJ1-5|many
CSAIIGGAGGNQPQHF
TGCAGTGCTATAATCGGTGGGGCGGGGGGTAATCAGCCCCAGCATTTT
>.|TRBV5-1|TRBJ1-1|many
CASGYVNTEAFF
TGCGCCAGCGGGTACGTGAACACTGAAGCTTTCTTT
>TRBD2|TRBV2|TRBJ2-1|many
CASKPGLAGTYNEQFF
TGTGCCAGCAAACCCGGACTAGCGGGGACCTACAATGAGCAGTTCTTC
>.|TRBV5-1|TRBJ2-5|many
CASSLVQQETQYF
TGCGCCAGCAGCTTGGTGCAGCAAGAGACCCAGTACTTC
>.|TRBV24-1|TRBJ2-1|.
CATSRKDQNNEQFF
TGTGCCACCAGCCGCAAGGACCAGAACAATGAGCAGTTCTTC
>.|TRBV4-1|TRBJ2-7|many
CASSQEGGEQYF
TGCGCCAGCAGCCAAGAAGGAGGCGAGCAGTACTTC
>.|TRBV20-1|TRBJ1-3|few
CSASLTGSGNTIYF
TGCAGTGCTAGTTTAACGGGCTCTGGAAACACCATATATTTT
>.|TRBV15|TRBJ1-2|many
CATSRDRAESYGYTF
TGTGCCACCAGCAGAGATAGAGCCGAGTCCTATGGCTACACCTTC
>.|TRBV6-2/TRBV6-3|TRBJ1-5|many
CASSYPQPQHF
TGTGCCAGCAGTTACCCCCAGCCCCAGCATTTT
>.|TRBV3-1|TRBJ2-3|.
CASSQTNYGDTQYF
TGTGCCAGCAGCCAGACAAACTACGGGGATACGCAGTATTTT
>TRBD1|TRBV5-1|TRBJ1-1|few
CASSTGTGATEAFF
TGCGCCAGCAGCACCGGGACAGGGGCCACTGAAGCTTTCTTT
>.|TRBV7-2|TRBJ1-3|many
CASSYRDGNTIYF
TGTGCCAGCAGCTACAGGGATGGAAACACCATATATTTT
>.|TRBV6-5|TRBJ1-6|few
CASSYTKTPRGSPLHF
TGTGCCAGCAGTTACACTAAAACCCCGAGGGGTTCACCCCTCCACTTT
>.|TRBV9|TRBJ2-1|many
CASSVSKNSGPYNEQFF
TGTGCCAGCAGCGTTTCAAAAAACAGCGGACCTTACAATGAGCAGTTCTTC
>TRBD2|TRBV7-2|TRBJ2-5|many
CASSLGTGGPLGETQYF
TGTGCCAGCAGCTTGGGAACGGGGGGGCCACTTGGAGAGACCCAGTACTTC
>TRBD2|TRBV7-2|TRBJ2-5|many
CASSLIAGGRETQYF
TGTGCCAGCAGCCTGATAGCGGGGGGCAGAGAGACCCAGTACTTC